This T cell receptor (beta chain) was retrieved from a study of graft-versus-host responses after intestinal transplantation. Study-level background: Recipients uniformly received anti-thymocyte globulin induction, followed by tacrolimus and steroids for approximately 3 years.

Only in-frame clones appear in the TCRdb table, and some are missing; sequencing was by immunoSEQ multiplex PCR. The top ten hold roughly 1.7% of the sample, which has 20,000 to 25,000 clones, 35% to 50% seen once. CDR3 length equals 13 residues. Germline V gene sequence: CDR1 SQVTM, CDR2 ANQGSEA. With V trimmed by 6 bases and J by 2 bases, 3 bases remained unmatched. Irradiated, violet-dye-labeled stimulator cells, about 200,000 in number, were plated with about 200,000 CFSE-labeled responder cells. V is TRBV29-1 and J is TRBJ2-3, with TRBD2 identical over 9 bases. The sequence was obtained from a human patient who received an intestinal transplant. The sample in question was alloreactive CD8+ T cells from a mixed lymphocyte reaction culture, obtained before intestinal transplant. Subset meaning: CFSE-low proliferating T cells sorted from approximately six-day pre-transplant mixed lymphocyte reaction (GvH or HvG direction). CDR3: CSVGTSLTDTQYF. CDR3 sequence (DNA): TGCAGCGTAGGGACTAGCCTCACAGATACGCAGTATTTT.